This is a list of T cell receptor beta chains from one sample in a study of Ad26.COV2.S vaccination and SARS-CoV-2 variants. TCRdb keeps only in-frame clones here, not all; method: immunoSEQ multiplex PCR. This table holds some 350,000 clones, about 85% found once. Specimen: peripheral blood, collected in a trial of Ad26.COV2.S vaccine versus placebo. These receptors were obtained from a person between 18 and 59 years old who received the Ad26.COV2.S COVID-19 vaccine or a placebo. Each CDR3 is given with its conserved first and last residue. The D gene is left open where the match is weak. The size field is filled for only some rows; it gives once, few, many or a size class.

-,TRBJ2-5,TRBV3-1/TRBV3-2,-,15,TGTGCCAGCAGCCAACTCGGGCTTAAACGAGAGACCCAGTACTTC,CASSQLGLKRETQYF
-,TRBJ2-1,TRBV2,few,15,TGTGCCAGCAGTTCGGGACCCTTAAACTACAATGAGCAGTTCTTC,CASSSGPLNYNEQFF
TRBD1,TRBJ1-2,TRBV19,-,14,TGTGCCAGTAGTGTTGGGGGGGACAGCTATGGCTACACCTTC,CASSVGGDSYGYTF
TRBD1,TRBJ2-7,TRBV5-6,-,15,TGTGCCAGCAGCTTGGGCGACAGGGGGCTGTACGAGCAGTACTTC,CASSLGDRGLYEQYF
-,TRBJ1-3,TRBV19,-,14,TGTGCCAGTACCATCCCCCGCTCTGGAAACACCATATATTTT,CASTIPRSGNTIYF
TRBD1,TRBJ2-3,TRBV9,-,17,TGTGCCAGCAGCGCCGCATCCAGGGGGTCGAGCACAGATACGCAGTATTTT,CASSAASRGSSTDTQYF
-,TRBJ2-1,TRBV4-3,-,16,TGCGCCAGCAGCCAGCTACTAGCAAATTGGGGCAATGAGCAGTTCTTC,CASSQLLANWGNEQFF
TRBD1,TRBJ2-2,TRBV6-1,-,13,TGTGCCAGCAGATCAGGGGGCACCGGGGAGCTGTTTTTT,CASRSGGTGELFF
-,TRBJ1-1,TRBV7-2,-,13,TGTGCCAGCAGCTTAGTTTCGCACACTGAAGCTTTCTTT,CASSLVSHTEAFF
-,TRBJ2-2,TRBV24-1,many,13,TGTGCCACCAGTGATGGTTCCTCCGGGGAGCTGTTTTTT,CATSDGSSGELFF
TRBD2,TRBJ2-2,TRBV7-2,-,16,TGTGCCAGCAGGATAGGGAGCGGGAGTATTGGCGGGGAGCTGTTTTTT,CASRIGSGSIGGELFF
-,TRBJ1-3,TRBV7-2,few,15,TGTGCCAGCAGCTTAGACTGGGGCGGAAGAAACACCATATATTTT,CASSLDWGGRNTIYF
-,TRBJ2-7,TRBV29-1,-,14,TGCAGCGTTGTGGCCCACTCACTCCTAGGTGAGCAGTACTTC,CSVVAHSLLGEQYF
TRBD1,TRBJ1-1,TRBV15,-,14,TGTGCCACCCTAGCACAGGGGCCGAACACTGAAGCTTTCTTT,CATLAQGPNTEAFF
-,TRBJ2-5,TRBV5-5,-,15,TGTGCCAGCAGCTTGGATTTTCAGGGACAAGAGACCCAGTACTTC,CASSLDFQGQETQYF
TRBD1,TRBJ2-6,TRBV28,-,16,TGTGCCAGCAGTTCGACAGGGGTGAGCGGGGCCAACGTCCTGACTTTC,CASSSTGVSGANVLTF
TRBD1,TRBJ2-7,TRBV7-9,-,15,TGTGCCAGCAGCTTCCTCCGGGACAGGGGGTACGAGCAGTACTTC,CASSFLRDRGYEQYF
-,TRBJ2-1,TRBV5-6,-,15,TGTGCCAGCAGCTTGAGAAGGGGGGTTTCCCGTGGGCAGTTCTTC,CASSLRRGVSRGQFF
TRBD1,TRBJ2-2,TRBV24-1,-,14,TGTGCCACCAGTGATACAGGGGACACCGGGGAGCTGTTTTTT,CATSDTGDTGELFF
-,TRBJ2-7,TRBV5-6,few,14,TGTGCCAGCAGCTTATGGCAGGGGAGGTACGAGCAGTACTTC,CASSLWQGRYEQYF
TRBD1,TRBJ1-2,TRBV19,-,14,TGTGCCAGTAGCCGGGGACAGGGGCTCTATGGCTACACCTTC,CASSRGQGLYGYTF
-,TRBJ2-7,TRBV6-6,-,15,TGTGCCAGCAGTTACGCTGGGGACGTGCCCTACGAGCAGTACTTC,CASSYAGDVPYEQYF
-,TRBJ1-2,TRBV5-1,-,15,TGCGCCAGCAGCTTAAGGGCCACGGGGGCGGCGGGCTACACCTTC,CASSLRATGAAGYTF
TRBD2,TRBJ2-1,TRBV7-7,-,15,TGTGCTAGCAGCGTGGGACTAGCGTCCTACAATGAGCAGTTCTTC,CASSVGLASYNEQFF
-,TRBJ1-1,TRBV6-6,-,12,TGTGCCAGCAGCGAGGCGAACACTGAAGCTTTCTTT,CASSEANTEAFF
-,TRBJ1-3,TRBV13,-,11,TGTGCCAGCGCCCTTCGGGACACCATATATTTT,CASALRDTIYF
TRBD2,TRBJ2-1,TRBV10-2,-,15,TGCGCCAGCAGCTCCACTAGCGGGAGTAGGAATGAGCAGTTCTTC,CASSSTSGSRNEQFF
-,TRBJ2-1,TRBV11-2,-,14,TGTGCCAGCAGACCGGGACCCACCTGGAATGAGCAGTTCTTC,CASRPGPTWNEQFF
TRBD1,TRBJ1-5,TRBV2,few,15,TGTGCCAGCAGGGTTGAGACGACAGGGTATCAGCCCCAGCATTTT,CASRVETTGYQPQHF
-,TRBJ1-1,TRBV10-1,few,13,TGCGCCAGCAGTGAGTCGAGGGGAACTGAAGCTTTCTTT,CASSESRGTEAFF